The 27 T cell receptor beta chains below come from one sample, sequenced in a study of metastatic and nonmetastatic thyroid tumors. TCRdb reassembled clones from the PCR reads with MiXCR. The table shows about 18,000 clones, with about a fifth occurring only once. No patient received treatment before thyroid surgery. The sequenced sample was tumor tissue. These TCRs come from a female donor with papillary thyroid cancer or a benign thyroid nodule (not recorded which). Some clones in this sample may be carry-over from other donors' samples.

This clone has a count of ten or more. The chain links TRBV20-1 to TRBJ2-2; perhaps TRBD2 as D (5 bases). Trimming left V 1 base short and J 3 bases short, with 18 bases between. CDR3 length: 17 amino acids. The germline gives CDR1 DFQATT, CDR2 SNEGSKA (reference sequence). The CDR3 sequence: CSARGLNRGVDTGELFF. The CDR3 coding sequence is TGCAGTGCTAGAGGTCTCAATCGGGGTGTGGACACCGGGGAGCTGTTTTTT.

The chain joins TRBV11-2 to TRBJ2-1; 12 nucleotides match TRBD2. The CDR3 runs to 15 residues. V was clipped by 2 bases and J by 9 bases; unmatched bases: 5. In germline, CDR1 is SGHAT, CDR2 FQNNGV. CDR3 bases: TGTGCCAGCAGCTTACTAGCGGGAGGGTGGTGTGAGCAGTTCTTC. Encoded protein: CASSLLAGGWCEQFF.

The V gene is TRBV15, the J gene TRBJ2-2, with 12 bases that match TRBD2. V trimming: 1 base; J trimming: 5 bases; junction bases outside the gene matches: 8. The CDR3 loop spans 18 amino acids. CDR1 LNHNV and CDR2 YYDKDF come from the germline V gene (reference sequence). CDR3 sequence: CATSRGLAGDFLTGELFF. Here the CDR3 DNA reads TGTGCCACCAGCAGAGGACTAGCGGGAGATTTTTTAACCGGGGAGCTGTTTTTT.

This clone occurred a few times. The chain combines TRBV6-5 with TRBJ2-7; D tentatively fits TRBD1 or TRBD2 (6 bases each). Germline lookup yields CDR1 MNHEY and CDR2 SVGAGI. Trimming pared 2 bases from V and 3 bases from J, leaving 14 bases between. The CDR3 length is 15 residues. CDR3 nucleotides: TGTGCCAGCAGTTACATAGGGGGGAACGACTACGAGCAGTACTTC. Protein product: CASSYIGGNDYEQYF.

A few counts support this clone. The chain has TRBV6-1 and TRBJ2-5; no clear D. V was pared by 4 bases and J by 3 bases, with 9 bases between. CDR1 is MNHNS, CDR2 SASEGT, per germline. The CDR3 runs to 13 residues. The DNA of the CDR3 is TGTGCCAGCAGTGCTTATGCAGAAGAGACCCAGTACTTC. Translated, it gives CASSAYAEETQYF.

V gene TRBV20-1 combines with J gene TRBJ1-2; 9 bases map to TRBD1. The CDR3 length is 15 residues. Germline-derived CDR1 and CDR2 are DFQATT and SNEGSKA (reference sequence). The ends lost 1 base at V and 4 bases at J; junction bases unmatched: 7. The CDR3 is CSARVGGQGIYGYTF. The CDR3 DNA follows: TGCAGTGCTAGAGTCGGGGGACAGGGAATCTATGGCTACACCTTC.

This clone was detected many times. Given a much more abundant clone one base away, this may be a read error. The chain has TRBV30 and TRBJ2-3, with D unresolved. This CDR3 region has 10 residues. The germline CDR1 and CDR2 sequences are GTSNPN and SVGIG (reference sequence). CDR3 bases: TGTGCCCGGAGTGGACCTACGCAGTATTTT. Its protein product is CARSGPTQYF.

In this sample, this clone turned up a few times. V usage is TRBV4-2 and J usage is TRBJ1-2, with TRBD1 matching over 7 bases. The V gene end was trimmed by 3 bases and the J gene end by 4 bases; junction bases not matched to a gene: 5. The CDR3 totals 14 residues. Germline CDR1 reads LGHNA; CDR2 reads YNFKEQ. CDR3 nucleotide sequence: TGTGCCAGCAGCCAGAACCGGGACAGCTATGGCTACACCTTC. Protein sequence: CASSQNRDSYGYTF.

This clone was recorded at least ten times. The J gene is TRBJ2-1, the V gene TRBV20-1; TRBD2 agrees at 10 bases. Per the germline V gene, CDR1 is DFQATT and CDR2 is SNEGSKA (reference sequence). V dropped 7 bases and J dropped 4; count of bases not matched to a gene: 10. The CDR3 extends over 15 amino acids. CDR3 loop: CSDSPWTSGYNEQFF. The CDR3 DNA sequence: TGCAGTGATTCTCCCTGGACTAGCGGTTACAATGAGCAGTTCTTC.

The rearrangement joins TRBV4-2 to TRBJ2-3; 10 bases match TRBD2. Losses at the gene ends were 2 bases for V and 6 bases for J; bases not matched to a gene: 14. The germline V gene encodes CDR1 LGHNA and CDR2 YNFKEQ. This CDR3 contains 18 residues. The CDR3 loop is CASSQLLAGEVPYDTQYF. The CDR3 bases are TGTGCCAGCAGCCAATTGCTAGCGGGAGAAGTTCCGTACGATACGCAGTATTTT.

The CDR3 reads CASSYVGSNNSPLHF. Written as DNA, the CDR3 is TGTGCCAGCAGTTACGTCGGCAGTAATAATTCACCCCTCCACTTT. This chain joins TRBV6-2 or TRBV6-3 and TRBJ1-6; unclear D gene. The ends were cut back, 2 bases at V and 5 bases at J, with 10 bases in the middle. This CDR3 has 15 residues. Looked up from germline, CDR1 is MNHEY and CDR2 is SVGEGT.

The V gene is TRBV4-2, the J gene TRBJ2-1; 8 bases line up with TRBD2. V shed 2 bases and J 2 bases; nucleotides not matched to a gene: 5. This CDR3 spans 16 amino acids. Germline V gives CDR1 LGHNA, CDR2 YNFKEQ. The CDR3, as DNA: TGTGCCAGCAGCCAAAAGGCGGGGGGAGCCTACAATGAGCAGTTCTTC. Protein: CASSQKAGGAYNEQFF.

At least ten counts were recorded for this clone. The CDR3 DNA reads TGTGCCAGCAGCCAGTGGGTGGGGGAGACCCAGTACTTC. It translates to CASSQWVGETQYF. V and J are TRBV7-2 and TRBJ2-5; no definite D call. Germline loops: CDR1 SGHTA, CDR2 FQGNSA. CDR3 length: 13 residues. V lost 5 bases to trimming and J lost 5 bases, with 12 bases between them.

As regards this clone: This specimen includes other DNA sequences encoding the same CDR3. The V and J genes are TRBV7-6 and TRBJ2-7; tentatively, D is TRBD1 (5 bases). Trimming shortened V by 5 bases and J by 3 bases, and 20 bases separated the two germline ends. CDR3 length: 16 amino acids. Germline assignment: CDR1 SGHVS and CDR2 FNYEAQ. The CDR3, as DNA: TGTGCCAGCAGCCCTGGACATTCCCTTCCAGTCTACGAGCAGTACTTC. Protein product: CASSPGHSLPVYEQYF. Combining the CDR3 with reference TRBV7-6 and TRBJ2-7 gives the whole variable domain GAGVSQSPRYKVTKRGQDVALRCDPISGHVSLYWYRQALGQGPEFLTYFNYEAQQDKSGLPNDRFSAERPEGSISTLTIQRTEQRDSAMYRCASSPGHSLPVYEQYFGPGTRLTVT.

This clone was seen many times. J is TRBJ2-4 and V is TRBV2; a possible D gene is TRBD2 (6 bases). The germline gives CDR1 SNHLY, CDR2 FYNNEI. The CDR3 is 15 residues long. The germline V and J ends were trimmed by 7 bases and 0 bases, with 13 bases remaining between them. The CDR3: CASTRDSLAKNIQYF. The CDR3 region has the DNA TGTGCCAGCACCCGGGACTCGTTAGCCAAAAACATTCAGTACTTC. Variable domain in full (rest from reference TRBV2 and TRBJ2-4): EPEVTQTPSHQVTQMGQEVILRCVPISNHLYFYWYRQILGQKVEFLVSFYNNEISEKSEIFDDQFSVERPDGSNFTLKIRSTKLEDSAMYFCASTRDSLAKNIQYFGAGTRLSVL.

There are many counts of this clone. This chain joins TRBV19 and TRBJ1-4, with TRBD1 matching 7 bases. Germline V gives CDR1 LNHDA, CDR2 SQIVND (reference sequence). The V segment lost 6 bases and the J segment 2 bases; nucleotides outside the gene matches: 0. CDR3 length: 13 amino acids. The CDR3 reads CASSRGTNEKLFF. The CDR3 DNA is TGTGCCAGTAGCAGGGGGACTAATGAAAAACTGTTTTTT. The variable domain in full, with the rest retrieved from reference TRBV19 and TRBJ1-4, is DGGITQSPKYLFRKEGQNVTLSCEQNLNHDAMYWYRQDPGQGLRLIYYSQIVNDFQKGDIAEGYSVSREKKESFPLTVTSAQKNPTAFYLCASSRGTNEKLFFGSGTQLSVL.

The genes are TRBV7-8 and TRBJ1-1; TRBD1 might be the D (5 bases). V lost 2 bases, J lost 4 bases, and 20 bases lay in between. The germline V gene has CDR1 SGHVS and CDR2 FQNEAQ. The CDR3 spans 17 residues. In DNA, the CDR3 is TGTGCCAGCAGCTTATCGGTGGCAGGGCCGTTTTTCACTGAAGCTTTCTTT. This codes for CASSLSVAGPFFTEAFF.

The rearrangement joins TRBV20-1 to TRBJ2-5, with 9 bases fitting TRBD1. V was pared by 5 bases and J by 2 bases, with 6 bases of the junction left unmatched. This CDR3 is built from 14 residues. Germline V CDR1 and CDR2: DFQATT, SNEGSKA (reference sequence). For the CDR3, the DNA is TGCAGTGCTCAGACGACAGGGGGACAAGAGACCCAGTACTTC. Translating gives CSAQTTGGQETQYF.

In its sample, this clone was seen many times. The genes are TRBV28 and TRBJ2-3; D is ambiguous. This CDR3 is built from 19 residues. V lost 1 base, J lost 2 bases, and 22 bases lay in between. The germline gives CDR1 MDHEN, CDR2 SYDVKM. The CDR3 region has the DNA TGTGCCAGCAGTTTATTCTCTCCGCTAATTCGGGCAGCCACAGATACGCAGTATTTT. Translating gives CASSLFSPLIRAATDTQYF.

This clone has just a few counts. A read error may account for a junction end that differs from germline. Other DNA sequences in this sample translate to the same CDR3. The genes are TRBV2 and TRBJ1-1, with no clear D. CDR3 length equals 14 residues. Germline values: CDR1 SNHLY, CDR2 FYNNEI. CDR3 residues: CASSDGAVNTEAFF. The CDR3, as DNA: TGTGCCAGCAGTGATGGCGCTGTTAACACCGAAGCTTTCTTT. The full variable domain, with the rest looked up from reference TRBV2 and TRBJ1-1, is EPEVTQTPSHQVTQMGQEVILRCVPISNHLYFYWYRQILGQKVEFLVSFYNNEISEKSEIFDDQFSVERPDGSNFTLKIRSTKLEDSAMYFCASSDGAVNTEAFFGQGTRLTVV.

This chain links TRBV6-1 with TRBJ2-7; TRBD1 aligns across 8 bases. Germline V gives CDR1 MNHNS, CDR2 SASEGT. Trimming removed 1 base from V and 0 bases from J; junction bases left unmatched: 2. CDR3 size: 15 residues. The CDR3 nucleotides read TGTGCCAGCAGTGAAGGGGGACAGGCCTCCTACGAGCAGTACTTC. Translated: CASSEGGQASYEQYF.

This clone has at least ten counts. The genes are TRBV27 and TRBJ2-1; the D gene is possibly TRBD1 (6 bases). The V end was cut by 7 bases, the J end by 9 bases, with 16 bases between. The CDR3 totals 13 residues. CDR1 and CDR2 (germline): MNHEY, SMNVEV (reference sequence). The CDR3 DNA reads TGTGCCAGCACCCAGGGGCGCCACGGTGAGCAGTTCTTC. Translated: CASTQGRHGEQFF.

Note on this clone: Since a much larger clone is just one base distant, this may be a read error. This specimen includes other DNA sequences encoding the same CDR3. The chain employs TRBV28 and TRBJ2-3; TRBD1 might be the D (6 bases). This CDR3 region has 15 residues. The V gene's germline CDR1 is MDHEN and CDR2 SYDVKM. The CDR3 nucleotides are TGTGCCAGCAGTTTGACTCAGGGGTGGACAGATACTCAGTATTTT. This sequence encodes CASSLTQGWTDTQYF.

This clone was counted only a few times. A much larger clone lies one base from this, so it may be a read error. The V call is TRBV7-3, the J call TRBJ2-5; TRBD1 agrees at 7 bases. The length of the CDR3 is 14 residues. Germline CDR1 reads SGHTA; CDR2 reads FQGTGA. With 7 bases clipped from V and 0 bases from J, the junction kept 5 bases outside the gene matches. CDR3: CASIPTGYQETQYF. The DNA of the CDR3 is TGTGCCAGCATCCCGACAGGGTACCAAGAGACCCAGTACTTC.

The table lists this clone with many counts. The V call is TRBV2, the J call TRBJ1-2; D remains unclear. V gave up 6 bases and J gave up 7 bases, with 15 bases separating them. The CDR3 extends over 13 amino acids. Germline assignment: CDR1 SNHLY and CDR2 FYNNEI. Here the CDR3 DNA reads TGTGCCAGCAGCGTGTGGCCCGCGAGTGGCTACACCTTC. As protein: CASSVWPASGYTF.

This chain connects TRBV7-2 to TRBJ1-2; D unresolved. This CDR3 is built from 11 residues. Germline lookup yields CDR1 SGHTA and CDR2 FQGNSA. Between the trimmed V and J ends, which lost 2 bases and 4 bases, there was a span of 2 bases. CDR3 DNA sequence: TGTGCCAGCAGCTTAACCTATGGCTACACCTTC. The encoded protein is CASSLTYGYTF.

This clone is categorized as medium-sized (0.01 to 0.1%). V and J are TRBV5-5 and TRBJ2-7; no firm D call. Between the trimmed V and J ends, which lost 0 bases and 1 base, there was a span of 11 bases. Germline lookup yields CDR1 SGHKS and CDR2 YYEKEE (reference sequence). This CDR3 comprises 15 residues. The CDR3 DNA is TGTGCCAGCAGCTTGGAGGCTAGTTTATCCTACGAGCAGTACTTC. This gives the protein CASSLEASLSYEQYF.